This T cell receptor beta chain was recovered during a study of cytomegalovirus exposure and HLA in healthy donors. PCR amplification relied on 60 Vbeta primers (plus 13 Jbeta primers). TCRdb's table, derived via immunoSEQ multiplex PCR, lists solely in-frame clones and lacks some. Of about 130,000 clones listed, more than 80% are singletons. Germline lookup yields CDR1 SGDLS and CDR2 YYNGEE. V was clipped by 3 bases and J by 1 base; unmatched bases: 0. The CDR3 length is 15 residues. The receptor was isolated from a woman in her thirties in good health and CMV-seropositive. Specimen: PBMCs. The chain recombines TRBV9 with TRBJ2-5; 13 bases map to TRBD2. The DNA of the CDR3 is TGTGCCAGCAGCGGGACTAGCGGGAGCCAAGAGACCCAGTACTTC. It encodes CASSGTSGSQETQYF.